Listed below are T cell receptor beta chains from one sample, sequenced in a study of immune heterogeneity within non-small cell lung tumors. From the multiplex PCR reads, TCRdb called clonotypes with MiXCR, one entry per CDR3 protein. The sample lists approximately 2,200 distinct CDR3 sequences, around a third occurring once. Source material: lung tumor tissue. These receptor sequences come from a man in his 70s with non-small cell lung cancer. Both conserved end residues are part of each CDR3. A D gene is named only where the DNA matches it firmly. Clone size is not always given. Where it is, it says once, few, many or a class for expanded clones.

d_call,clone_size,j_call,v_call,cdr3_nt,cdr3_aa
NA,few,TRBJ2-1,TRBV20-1,TGCAGTGCTAGTCCCGGACTATTCCTCTACAATGAGCAGTCCTTC,CSASPGLFLYNEQSF
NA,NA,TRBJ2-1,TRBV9,TGTGCCAGCAGCGTAGCAGGGAGCAATGATCAGTTCTTC,CASSVAGSNDQFF
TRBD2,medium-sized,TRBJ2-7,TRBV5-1,TGCGCCAGCAGCTACCGGGGGGAGTGGTCCTACGAGCAGTACTTC,CASSYRGEWSYEQYF
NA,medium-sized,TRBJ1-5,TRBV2,TGTGCCAGCAGTGACAGAACCAGCAATCAGCCCCAGCATTTT,CASSDRTSNQPQHF
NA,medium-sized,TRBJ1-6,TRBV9,TGTGCCAGCAGCGTAAATCCAGGGCTAGAAGCACCCCTCCACTTT,CASSVNPGLEAPLHF
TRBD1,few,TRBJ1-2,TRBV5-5,TGTGCCAGCAGTCGACAGGGCAACTATGGCTACACCTTC,CASSRQGNYGYTF
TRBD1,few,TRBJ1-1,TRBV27,TGTGCCACCACGGACAGGATGAACACTGAAGCTTTCTTT,CATTDRMNTEAFF
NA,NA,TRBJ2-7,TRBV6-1,TGTGCCAGCAGCAGAGGGGTGGAGGACGAGCAGTACTTC,CASSRGVEDEQYF
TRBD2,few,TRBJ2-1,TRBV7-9,TGTGCCAGCAGCCCGGGACTAGATTTTGGTGAGCAGTTCTTC,CASSPGLDFGEQFF
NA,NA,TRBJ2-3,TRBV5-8,TGTGCCAGCAGCTTGTCTGCCGACAGCAGCACAGATACGAAGTATTTT,CASSLSADSSTDTKYF
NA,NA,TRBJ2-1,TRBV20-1,TGCAGTGGGTTGGGAGTTTTTTACAATGAGCAGTTCTTC,CSGLGVFYNEQFF
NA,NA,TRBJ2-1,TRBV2,TGTGCCAGCAGTGGAGACACCTACAATGAGCAGTTCTTC,CASSGDTYNEQFF
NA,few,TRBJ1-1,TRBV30,TGTGCCTGGAGTGTGGGGATTTACACTGAAGCTTTCTTT,CAWSVGIYTEAFF
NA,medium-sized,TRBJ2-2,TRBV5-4,TGTGCCAGCAGCTTCGGGGGACAGAACACCGGGGAGCTGTTTTTT,CASSFGGQNTGELFF
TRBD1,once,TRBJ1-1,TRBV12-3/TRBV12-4,TGTGCCAGCAGTTCTACCAGGGGGATGTTAAGGGCTGAAGCTTTCTTT,CASSSTRGMLRAEAFF
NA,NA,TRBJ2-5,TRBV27,TGTGCCAGCAGTCTCCACATGCAAGAGACCCAGTACTTC,CASSLHMQETQYF
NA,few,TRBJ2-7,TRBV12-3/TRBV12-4,TGTGCCAGCAGCTTTCGGTCAGGTTCTCTTCGCGAGCAGTACTTC,CASSFRSGSLREQYF
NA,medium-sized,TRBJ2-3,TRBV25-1,TGTGCCAGCAGTCCTAGCGTTTCACTTAGCACAGATACGCAGTATTTT,CASSPSVSLSTDTQYF
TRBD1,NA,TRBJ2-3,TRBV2,TGTGCCAGCAGGGGGGACAGGGAAAAAGATACGCAGTATTTT,CASRGDREKDTQYF
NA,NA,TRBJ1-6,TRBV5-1,TGCGCCAGCACCTTGCTTGGGGGAGGGAATTCACCCCTCCACTTT,CASTLLGGGNSPLHF
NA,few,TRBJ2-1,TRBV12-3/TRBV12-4,TGTGCCAGCACTCCTGAGGGGAATGAGCAGTTCTTC,CASTPEGNEQFF
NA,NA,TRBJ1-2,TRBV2,TGTGCCAGCATAGGTACACAATACTATGGCTACACCTTC,CASIGTQYYGYTF
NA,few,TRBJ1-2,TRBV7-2,TGTGCCAGCAGCTTAGCGGGATATGGCTACACCTTC,CASSLAGYGYTF
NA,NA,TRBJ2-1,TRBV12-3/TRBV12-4,TGTGCCAGCATGGGGGGTTCCTACAATGAGCAGTTCTTC,CASMGGSYNEQFF
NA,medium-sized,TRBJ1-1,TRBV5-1,TGCGCCAGCAGGTCGGATACAGGAGCTTTCTTT,CASRSDTGAFF
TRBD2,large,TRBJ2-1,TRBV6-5,TGTGCCAGCAGTTACGCGGGTAGCGGGGGAGCCAATGAGCAGTTCTTC,CASSYAGSGGANEQFF
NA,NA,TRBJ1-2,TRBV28,TGTGCCAGCAAGAGGTACGCAGGGAACTATGGCTACACCTTC,CASKRYAGNYGYTF
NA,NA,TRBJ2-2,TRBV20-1,TGCAGTGCTAGGGACCCAGTTGGCACCGGGGAGCTGTTTTTT,CSARDPVGTGELFF
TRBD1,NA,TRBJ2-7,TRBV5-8,TGTGCCAGCAGTCCGATTCGTCCCGGGACAGGGTTCGAGAACGAGCAGTACTTC,CASSPIRPGTGFENEQYF
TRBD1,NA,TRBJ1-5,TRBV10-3,TGTGCCATCAAGGGACAGGGGGAGGGTCAGCCCCAGCATTTT,CAIKGQGEGQPQHF
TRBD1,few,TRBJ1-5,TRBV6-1,TGTGCCAGCAGAACAGGGGATCAGCCCCAGCATTTT,CASRTGDQPQHF
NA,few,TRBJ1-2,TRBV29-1,TGCAGCGTTGAAGGGGCGGCTAACTATGGCTACACCTTC,CSVEGAANYGYTF
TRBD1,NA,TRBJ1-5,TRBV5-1,TGCGCCAGAGGGGACAGCCGAATCGACAATCAGCCCCAGCATTTT,CARGDSRIDNQPQHF
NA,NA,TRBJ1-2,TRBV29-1,TGCAGCGTTGAAGAGGGTCGGGGCTACACCTTC,CSVEEGRGYTF
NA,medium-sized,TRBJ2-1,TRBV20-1,TGCAGTGCTCAGATCCGGGGTAGCGTCAACAATGAGCAGTTCTTC,CSAQIRGSVNNEQFF
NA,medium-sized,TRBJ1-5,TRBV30,TGTGCCTGGAGTGTACGAACCCTAATGGGTCAGCCCCAGCATTTT,CAWSVRTLMGQPQHF
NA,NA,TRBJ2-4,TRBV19,TGTGCCAGTAGTTTGTTAGCCAAAAACATTCAGTACTTC,CASSLLAKNIQYF
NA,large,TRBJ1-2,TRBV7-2,TGTGCCAGCAGCTTAGGTTCGGCCAGCTACTATGGCTACACCTTC,CASSLGSASYYGYTF
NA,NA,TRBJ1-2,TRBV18,TGTGCCAGCTCGCCACCGGAAGGCCTTGGATACACCTTC,CASSPPEGLGYTF
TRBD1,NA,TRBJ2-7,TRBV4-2,TGTGCCAGCAGCGAGAGACAGGGTCACTACGAGCAGTACTTC,CASSERQGHYEQYF
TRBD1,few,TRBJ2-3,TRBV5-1,TGCGCCAGCAGCTTTGACAGGGCAGGGGATACGCAGTATTTT,CASSFDRAGDTQYF
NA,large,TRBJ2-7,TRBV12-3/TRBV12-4,TGTGCCAGCACTTCGCCCGTGTCGAGCGAGCAGTACTTC,CASTSPVSSEQYF
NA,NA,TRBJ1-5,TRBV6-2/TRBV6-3,TGTGCCAGCAGTTACTTCACGGGACAGCCCCAGCATTTT,CASSYFTGQPQHF
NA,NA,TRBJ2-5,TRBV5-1,TGCGCCAGCAGGCTTTCCGGGGGGCACCAAGAGACCCAGTACTTC,CASRLSGGHQETQYF
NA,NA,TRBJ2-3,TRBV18,TGTGCCAGCTCAACAGCCCCAGGCGGCACAGATACGCAGTATTTT,CASSTAPGGTDTQYF
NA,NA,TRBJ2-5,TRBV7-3,TGTGCCAGCAGCTTATCCGGGACCTCGGGGGAGACCCAGTACTTC,CASSLSGTSGETQYF
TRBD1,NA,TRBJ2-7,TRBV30,TGTGCCTGGAGTAGGGACAGGCCCTACGAGCAGTACTTC,CAWSRDRPYEQYF
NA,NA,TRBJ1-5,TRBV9,TGTGCCAGCAGCGTAACAGGGCAGAGCAATCAGCCCCAGCATTTT,CASSVTGQSNQPQHF
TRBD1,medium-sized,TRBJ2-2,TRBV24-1,TGTGCCACCAGTGATTTTCCAGGGGGCGGGGTAAACACCGGGGAGCTGTTTTTT,CATSDFPGGGVNTGELFF
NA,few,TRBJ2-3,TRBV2,TGTGCCAGCAGTGAAGCGCGGGCTGCTACGCAGTATTTT,CASSEARAATQYF
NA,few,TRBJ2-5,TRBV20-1,TGCAGTGCCTTGTTGGGCGGGGACCAAGAGACCCAGTACTTC,CSALLGGDQETQYF
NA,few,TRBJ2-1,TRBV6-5,TGTGCCAGCAGTTATGGACGGGACGTAAGCTCCTACAATGAGCAGTTCTTC,CASSYGRDVSSYNEQFF
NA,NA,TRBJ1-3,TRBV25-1,TGTGCCAGCAGCCGGGCTCATCTGGGAGGAAACACCATATATTTT,CASSRAHLGGNTIYF
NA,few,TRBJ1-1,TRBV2,TGTGCCAGCGACCTCGGGGGGGTGGAAGCTTTCTTT,CASDLGGVEAFF
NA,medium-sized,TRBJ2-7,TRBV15,TGTGCCACCAGCAGAGCTCGACAGTATGGGGAGCAGTACTTC,CATSRARQYGEQYF